What follows are 9 T cell receptor beta chains derived from one specimen sequenced in a study of T-cell memory formation after mild COVID-19. Using its own MiXCR run on the 5' RACE reads, TCRdb lists one record per CDR3 protein. The sample contains about 180,000 distinct CDR3 sequences, roughly 18% of which appear only once. The material sequenced was PBMCs or a T cell subset sorted from them (not recorded which). These receptors all come from a man aged 18 to 30 who had mild COVID-19 (a few samples of this study predate the infection). Cell type and time point are not known.

This clonotype appeared a few times. The CDR3 region has the DNA TGCAGCGTTGGTTTCCGGGGAGACACAGATACGCAGTATTTT. It specifies CSVGFRGDTDTQYF. J is TRBJ2-3 and V is TRBV29-1; D perhaps matches TRBD2 (5 bases). The V and J ends lost 4 bases and 2 bases respectively, with 13 bases between them. This CDR3 region has 14 residues. The germline CDR1 and CDR2 sequences are SQVTM and ANQGSEA.

This clonotype was recorded a few times. The V call is TRBV7-9, the J call TRBJ2-7; D is perhaps TRBD1 (5 bases). Trimming took off 2 bases at V and 5 bases at J, with 10 bases between the two ends. The CDR3 has 13 amino acids. Germline V gene data show CDR1 as SEHNR and CDR2 as FQNEAQ (reference sequence). The CDR3 region has the DNA TGTGCCAGCAGCTTAAAGGGGTTTAACGAGCAGTACGTC. Translation: CASSLKGFNEQYV.

This clonotype has a count of ten or more. This rearrangement joins TRBV7-2 to TRBJ2-1, with D possibly matching TRBD2 (7 bases). The germline V gene encodes CDR1 SGHTA and CDR2 FQGNSA. The CDR3 is 15 amino acids. Trimming took 3 bases from V and 6 from J, leaving 15 bases between them. The CDR3 DNA reads as TGTGCCAGCAGCTTGGGGGGGGCCACCTCCAATGAGCAGTTCTTC. This sequence encodes CASSLGGATSNEQFF.

This clonotype was picked up a small number of times. The chain carries TRBV20-1 and TRBJ2-3, with 7 bases lining up with TRBD2. This CDR3 has 16 amino acids. CDR1 and CDR2 from the germline V gene are DFQATT and SNEGSKA (reference sequence). V shed 3 bases, J shed 3 bases, and the junction held 12 bases outside the gene matches. CDR3 protein: CSASAGLAVRTDTQYF. Here the CDR3 DNA reads TGCAGTGCTAGTGCCGGGCTAGCGGTTAGGACAGATACGCAGTATTTT.

This clonotype was seen a handful of times. This chain uses TRBV20-1 with TRBJ1-1; D is unclear. V lost 6 bases to trimming and J lost 1 base, with 18 bases between them. The CDR3 runs to 15 residues. The V gene's germline CDR1 is DFQATT and CDR2 SNEGSKA (reference sequence). CDR3 sequence reads: CSAPQALSGNTEAFF. For the CDR3, the DNA is TGCAGTGCCCCCCAGGCCCTATCGGGGAACACTGAAGCTTTCTTT.

The chain employs TRBV6-2 or TRBV6-3 and TRBJ1-1, with D maybe TRBD1 (5 bases). CDR3 length: 13 residues. V lost 7 bases to trimming and J lost 3 bases, with 12 bases between them. CDR1 and CDR2 (germline): MNHEY, SVGEGT. DNA for the CDR3: TGTGCCAGCATCGATTCGGGGGACACTGAAGCTTTCTTT. It translates to CASIDSGDTEAFF.

This clonotype was found many times. V and J are TRBV5-1 and TRBJ2-5; D call uncertain. V lost 1 base and J 4 bases, leaving 5 bases between the germline ends. This CDR3 region has 12 residues. The germline CDR1 and CDR2 sequences are SGHRS and YFSETQ. The CDR3 DNA is TGCGCCAGCAGCTTGCCGGGAGAGACCCAGTACTTC. This gives the protein CASSLPGETQYF.

The chain carries TRBV5-1 and TRBJ2-3; D ambiguous. Germline V gene lookup returns CDR1 SGHRS and CDR2 YFSETQ. Trimming left V 5 bases short and J 4 bases short, with 14 bases between. The length of the CDR3 is 14 residues. CDR3 sequence: CASSSESPPDTQYF. The CDR3 DNA is TGCGCCAGCAGTTCGGAGTCTCCGCCAGATACGCAGTATTTT.

This clonotype was seen a handful of times. The genes are TRBV20-1 and TRBJ1-5; the D is unclear. V dropped 0 bases and J dropped 6 bases, with 12 bases sitting between them. There are 14 residues in the CDR3. Germline values: CDR1 DFQATT, CDR2 SNEGSKA (reference sequence). The CDR3 is CSARDLRGSQPQHF. The CDR3, as DNA: TGCAGTGCTAGAGATCTGCGTGGAAGTCAGCCCCAGCATTTT.